These T cell receptor beta chains were read from a single sample in a study of T cells after yellow fever vaccination. TCRdb reprocessed the 5' RACE reads via MiXCR and lists one record per CDR3 protein. The sample includes around 320,000 distinct CDR3 sequences, under 9% of them seen just once. This specimen consisted of CD4+ T cells sorted from PBMCs, obtained 5 days after the yellow fever booster vaccination. The receptors come from a man between 18 and 29 years old who received the YFV17D yellow fever vaccine. Each CDR3 is given with its conserved first and last residue. The D gene is left open where the match is weak. The size of a clone is reported for some rows only, either as once, few or many, or as a class for expanded clones.

CDR3 length	V gene	clone size	J gene	D gene	CDR3 protein	CDR3 DNA
14	TRBV5-1	many	TRBJ2-2	.	CASSLLTNTGELFF	TGCGCCAGCAGCTTGCTGACGAACACCGGGGAGCTGTTTTTT
14	TRBV5-1	few	TRBJ1-1	.	CASHQGRRKDEAFF	TGCGCCAGCCACCAGGGGCGTAGGAAGGATGAAGCTTTCTTT
13	TRBV3-1	.	TRBJ1-2	.	CASSQNRAYGYTF	TGTGCCAGCAGCCAAAACAGGGCCTATGGCTACACCTTC
15	TRBV5-6	.	TRBJ2-2	.	CASSIHRWVTGELFF	TGTGCCAGCAGCATACACAGATGGGTCACCGGGGAGCTGTTTTTT
11	TRBV2	.	TRBJ1-6	.	CASKENSPLHF	TGTGCCAGCAAGGAAAATTCACCCCTCCACTTT
13	TRBV18	few	TRBJ1-1	.	CASSPRRSTEAFF	TGTGCCAGCTCACCTCGAAGGAGCACTGAAGCTTTCTTT
14	TRBV24-1	few	TRBJ2-5	.	CATSGGARGETQYF	TGTGCCACCAGTGGTGGGGCGCGTGGGGAGACCCAGTACTTC
14	TRBV11-2	few	TRBJ2-1	.	CASSGPSSYNEQFF	TGTGCCAGCAGCGGACCAAGCTCCTACAATGAGCAGTTCTTC
14	TRBV29-1	many	TRBJ2-5	.	CSVPLGGYQETQYF	TGCAGCGTCCCGCTTGGGGGTTATCAAGAGACCCAGTACTTC
13	TRBV7-9	.	TRBJ1-2	.	CASSFMSDYGYTF	TGTGCCAGCAGCTTTATGTCCGACTATGGCTACACCTTC
12	TRBV15	many	TRBJ1-5	.	CATSRDNQPQHF	TGTGCCACCAGCAGAGATAATCAGCCCCAGCATTTT
15	TRBV3-1	many	TRBJ2-2	.	CASSQDRGYTGELFF	TGTGCCAGCAGCCAAGATAGAGGGTACACCGGGGAGCTGTTTTTT
10	TRBV29-1	few	TRBJ2-7	.	CSVGVHEQYF	TGCAGCGTTGGGGTTCACGAGCAGTACTTC
16	TRBV4-3	.	TRBJ1-6	.	CASSQEGGGVNSPLHF	TGCGCCAGCAGCCAAGAAGGTGGGGGCGTTAATTCACCCCTCCACTTT
15	TRBV5-1	many	TRBJ2-3	.	CASSLRTDLTDTQYF	TGCGCCAGCAGCCTCCGGACAGACCTCACAGATACGCAGTATTTT
17	TRBV4-3	few	TRBJ2-2	.	CASSQESRWKNTGELFF	TGCGCCAGCAGCCAAGAATCTAGGTGGAAAAACACCGGGGAGCTGTTTTTT
14	TRBV12-3/TRBV12-4	few	TRBJ1-1	TRBD1	CASRPGGLNTEAFF	TGTGCCAGCAGACCAGGGGGTCTGAACACTGAAGCTTTCTTT
13	TRBV25-1	few	TRBJ1-1	.	CASSLRGATEAFF	TGTGCCAGCAGCCTTCGGGGGGCGACTGAAGCTTTCTTT
15	TRBV7-2	.	TRBJ1-2	.	CASGSFIPGAGGYTF	TGTGCCAGCGGAAGCTTCATTCCGGGGGCGGGCGGCTACACCTTC
15	TRBV7-2	few	TRBJ1-5	.	CASSLMADSNQPQHF	TGTGCCAGCAGCTTAATGGCAGATAGCAATCAGCCCCAGCATTTT
14	TRBV12-3/TRBV12-4	many	TRBJ1-4	.	CASSRMGSIEKLFF	TGTGCCAGCAGTAGGATGGGCTCAATAGAAAAACTGTTTTTT
15	TRBV5-1	many	TRBJ2-3	.	CASSLATGAGDTQYF	TGCGCCAGCAGCTTGGCCACTGGGGCGGGAGATACGCAGTATTTT
12	TRBV9	.	TRBJ1-2	TRBD1	CASSATGVGYTF	TGTGCCAGCAGCGCGACAGGGGTCGGCTACACCTTC
13	TRBV7-2	many	TRBJ2-1	.	CASSVLYYNEQFF	TGTGCCAGCAGCGTTTTATACTACAATGAGCAGTTCTTC
16	TRBV5-1	few	TRBJ2-7	TRBD2	CASSLGPSGGQYEQYF	TGCGCCAGCAGCTTGGGTCCTAGCGGGGGACAATACGAGCAGTACTTC
19	TRBV5-1	.	TRBJ2-6	TRBD1	CASSLRGRREASGANVLTF	TGCGCCAGCAGCTTGAGGGGGCGACGTGAGGCCTCTGGGGCCAACGTCCTGACTTTC
17	TRBV6-1	few	TRBJ2-3	TRBD1	CASSEARQGAGTDTQYF	TGTGCCAGCAGTGAAGCTCGACAGGGGGCCGGCACAGATACGCAGTATTTT
14	TRBV6-6	.	TRBJ1-6	.	CASSYRDINSPLHF	TGTGCCAGCAGTTACCGGGACATCAATTCACCCCTCCACTTT
15	TRBV5-1	.	TRBJ1-1	.	CASSLVRGGDTEAFF	TGCGCCAGCAGCTTGGTAAGGGGAGGGGACACTGAAGCTTTCTTT
13	TRBV20-1	few	TRBJ2-3	.	CSASRISTDTQYF	TGCAGTGCTAGTCGGATTAGCACAGATACGCAGTATTTT
13	TRBV20-1	few	TRBJ1-1	.	CSARSPRNTEAFF	TGCAGTGCTAGATCGCCCCGGAACACTGAAGCTTTCTTT
14	TRBV11-2	few	TRBJ2-3	.	CASSLVARANTQYF	TGTGCCAGCAGCTTAGTCGCTAGGGCAAATACGCAGTATTTT
15	TRBV9	few	TRBJ2-2	TRBD2	CASSPSGGLTGELFF	TGTGCCAGCAGCCCTAGCGGGGGGTTAACCGGGGAGCTGTTTTTT
13	TRBV12-3/TRBV12-4	few	TRBJ1-2	.	CASRGYAGHGYTF	TGTGCCAGCAGGGGGTACGCGGGCCATGGCTACACCTTC
14	TRBV5-1	.	TRBJ1-1	TRBD1	CASESGQGNTEAFF	TGCGCCAGCGAATCGGGACAGGGGAACACTGAAGCTTTCTTT
19	TRBV6-2/TRBV6-3	many	TRBJ1-6	.	CASSYSKQALRRRNSPLHF	TGTGCCAGCAGTTACTCGAAACAGGCTCTCCGCCGCAGAAATTCACCCCTCCACTTT
15	TRBV5-1	many	TRBJ1-1	.	CASRLMTGTNTEAFF	TGCGCCAGCAGACTAATGACAGGAACGAACACTGAAGCTTTCTTT
14	TRBV9	.	TRBJ2-1	.	CASSVGNRQNEQFF	TGTGCCAGCAGCGTAGGCAACAGGCAAAATGAGCAGTTCTTC
14	TRBV6-5	.	TRBJ2-3	.	CASSPPTGSNTQYF	TGTGCCAGCAGCCCCCCCACCGGGAGCAATACGCAGTATTTT
17	TRBV15	.	TRBJ1-4	.	CATSRDKGGSSNEKLFF	TGTGCCACCAGCAGAGATAAGGGGGGCTCGTCTAATGAAAAACTGTTTTTT
15	TRBV30	few	TRBJ2-7	.	CAWNRRGGGEYEQYF	TGTGCCTGGAACCGTCGAGGAGGTGGGGAATACGAGCAGTACTTC